A single sample gave rise to the 32 T cell receptor beta chains below, sequenced in a study of coeliac disease. This table comes from immunoSEQ multiplex PCR, and its TCRdb copy is limited to in-frame clones, with some not included. The sample yields approximately 1,300 clones, about 57% seen once. The material sequenced was intraepithelial lymphocytes from the gut. The receptors stem from a man between 65 and 80 years old without celiac disease.

The chain links TRBV4-2 to TRBJ1-2; the match to TRBD1 covers 9 bases. V dropped 4 bases and J dropped 4; count of bases not matched to a gene: 4. The CDR3 consists of 14 residues. CDR1 and CDR2 from the germline V gene are LGHNA and YNFKEQ. CDR3 sequence (DNA): TGTGCCAGCAGCCCGAGGACAGGGGCCTATGGCTACACCTTC. Translating it yields CASSPRTGAYGYTF.

This chain joins TRBV4-1 and TRBJ2-7, with D perhaps matching TRBD2 (6 bases). CDR3 length: 17 amino acids. Trimming took off 5 bases at V and 1 base at J, with 21 bases between the two ends. Germline lookup yields CDR1 MGHRA and CDR2 YSYEKL. The chain's CDR3 is CASSERFVGGSSYEQYF. CDR3 sequence (DNA): TGCGCCAGCAGCGAACGGTTTGTCGGGGGATCATCCTACGAGCAGTACTTC.

This clone appeared a few times. The CDR3 nucleotides are TGTGCCAGCACCCCTGCAGGGGGCGAGCCCTCCTACAATGAGCAGTTCTTC. It is translated as CASTPAGGEPSYNEQFF. The chain combines TRBV7-9 with TRBJ2-1, with 8 bases fitting TRBD1. Trimming took 7 bases from V and 0 from J; bases not matched to a gene: 11. The CDR3 consists of 17 residues. CDR1 and CDR2 from the germline V gene are SEHNR and FQNEAQ (reference sequence). Filled out from reference TRBV7-9 and TRBJ2-1, the complete variable domain reads DTGVSQNPRHKITKRGQNVTFRCDPISEHNRLYWYRQTLGQGPEFLTYFQNEAQLEKSRLLSDRFSAERPKGSFSTLEIQRTEQGDSAMYLCASTPAGGEPSYNEQFFGPGTRLTVL.

The chain has TRBV2 and TRBJ1-4; 9 bases match TRBD1. The CDR3 sequence is 13 residues long. V lost 4 bases and J lost 8; bases outside the gene matches: 2. The germline gives CDR1 SNHLY, CDR2 FYNNEI. CDR3 loop: CASSGDRVEKLFF. The CDR3 region has the DNA TGTGCCAGCAGTGGGGACAGGGTCGAAAAACTGTTTTTT.

The chain carries TRBV19 and TRBJ2-6; tentative D call: TRBD2 (6 bases). Trimming removed 6 bases from V and 0 bases from J, with 9 bases in between. The length of the CDR3 is 15 residues. Germline V gives CDR1 LNHDA, CDR2 SQIVND (reference sequence). In DNA, the CDR3 is TGTGCCAGTAGGGGGGGAGCCTCTGGGGCCAACGTCCTGACTTTC. Protein product: CASRGGASGANVLTF. Complete variable domain (other parts from reference TRBV19 and TRBJ2-6): DGGITQSPKYLFRKEGQNVTLSCEQNLNHDAMYWYRQDPGQGLRLIYYSQIVNDFQKGDIAEGYSVSREKKESFPLTVTSAQKNPTAFYLCASRGGASGANVLTFGAGSRLTVL.

There are a few counts of this clone. V is TRBV27 and J is TRBJ1-6; no reliable D call. V lost 6 bases to trimming and J lost 14 bases, with 17 bases between them. Germline CDR1 reads MNHEY; CDR2 reads SMNVEV (reference sequence). CDR3 size: 13 residues. The CDR3 sequence: CASSQAGGVALHF. For the CDR3, the DNA is TGTGCCAGCAGCCAAGCTGGCGGGGTGGCCCTCCACTTT.

V and J are TRBV13 and TRBJ2-7; 8 nucleotides line up with TRBD1. From germline, CDR1 is PRHDT and CDR2 FYEKMQ (reference sequence). The CDR3 has 18 residues. V shed 5 bases, J shed 1 base, and the junction held 16 bases outside the gene matches. CDR3 region: CASSHSDRGSVGSYEQYF. The CDR3 nucleotides read TGTGCCAGCAGCCATAGCGACAGGGGATCCGTTGGATCCTACGAGCAGTACTTC.

The rearrangement joins TRBV4-1 to TRBJ2-1; a possible D gene is TRBD2 (6 bases). Trimming removed 2 bases from V and 5 bases from J, with 13 bases in between. Germline CDR1 and CDR2: MGHRA and YSYEKL. The CDR3 spans 15 residues. The CDR3 spells CASSQWAGRDNEQFF. The DNA for the CDR3 is TGCGCCAGCAGCCAATGGGCGGGGAGAGACAATGAGCAGTTCTTC.

The chain carries TRBV6-6 and TRBJ2-6; D not resolved. The CDR3 extends over 15 amino acids. CDR1 and CDR2 from the germline V gene are MNHNY and SVGAGI (reference sequence). V lost 2 bases, J lost 0 bases, and 5 bases lay in between. CDR3 protein: CASSYRSSGANVLTF. The CDR3 nucleotides read TGTGCCAGCAGTTACCGCAGCTCTGGGGCCAACGTCCTGACTTTC.

The rearrangement joins TRBV28 to TRBJ2-3, with D possibly matching TRBD2 (5 bases). V was pared by 1 base and J by 1 base, with 12 bases between. The CDR3 spans 16 residues. Germline V lookup: CDR1 MDHEN, CDR2 SYDVKM. CDR3 sequence: CASSLSSSGGTDTQYF. The DNA for the CDR3 is TGTGCCAGCAGTTTATCTAGCTCGGGCGGCACAGATACGCAGTATTTT.

The gene calls are TRBV5-5 and TRBJ2-5; 7 positions agree with TRBD1. Germline V gives CDR1 SGHKS, CDR2 YYEKEE (reference sequence). V was clipped by 4 bases and J by 5 bases; unmatched bases: 11. This CDR3 is built from 15 residues. Written as DNA, the CDR3 is TGTGCCAGCAGCCCCGAAGCAGGGGGTTACGAGACCCAGTACTTC. Translation gives CASSPEAGGYETQYF.

V is TRBV28 and J is TRBJ2-6; perhaps TRBD1 as D (7 bases). V shed 11 bases and J shed 2 bases, with 16 bases lying between them. The V gene's germline CDR1 is MDHEN and CDR2 SYDVKM. CDR3 length: 15 residues. CDR3 DNA: TGTGCCTCCGCGGAGGGGGCGGCTGGGGCCAACGTCCTGACTTTC. This encodes CASAEGAAGANVLTF.

Concerning this clone: A far larger clone is a single base away, which makes a read error likely. The chain couples TRBV11-2 to TRBJ2-5, with a weak D call TRBD2 (7 bases). This CDR3 contains 12 residues. The V gene lost 11 bases and the J gene lost 9 bases, with 19 bases spanning the gap. Germline loops: CDR1 SGHAT, CDR2 FQNNGV. CDR3 bases: TGTGCCTCAGCAGGGAGGGGGGAGGCCCAGTACTTC. Its translation: CASAGRGEAQYF.

This clone was counted a few times. The rearrangement joins TRBV7-2 to TRBJ2-7; 7 nucleotides align to TRBD1. V dropped 0 bases and J dropped 6; count of bases not matched to a gene: 2. Germline values: CDR1 SGHTA, CDR2 FQGNSA. CDR3 length: 13 amino acids. DNA for the CDR3: TGTGCCAGCAGCTTAGCAGGGACAGCCGAGCAGTACTTC. Its protein product is CASSLAGTAEQYF.

This chain uses TRBV2 with TRBJ1-4; unclear D gene. This CDR3 spans 11 amino acids. The germline gives CDR1 SNHLY, CDR2 FYNNEI. V was trimmed by 8 bases and J by 4 bases, leaving 5 bases between them. In nucleotides, the CDR3 is TGTGCCAGCGAACTTAATGAAAAACTGTTTTTT. It codes for CASELNEKLFF. The entire variable domain, with the rest obtained from reference TRBV2 and TRBJ1-4, is as follows: EPEVTQTPSHQVTQMGQEVILRCVPISNHLYFYWYRQILGQKVEFLVSFYNNEISEKSEIFDDQFSVERPDGSNFTLKIRSTKLEDSAMYFCASELNEKLFFGSGTQLSVL.

The genes are TRBV7-6 and TRBJ2-7; TRBD1 matches 9 bases. This CDR3 has 16 residues. Per germline, CDR1 SGHVS and CDR2 FNYEAQ. V lost 2 bases, J lost 2 bases, and 7 bases stayed unmatched. The CDR3 region is CASSLRAGQGAYEQYF. CDR3 coding DNA: TGTGCCAGCAGCTTACGGGCGGGACAGGGTGCCTACGAGCAGTACTTC.

The chain employs TRBV19 and TRBJ2-1; 10 bases are shared with TRBD2. V shed 6 bases and J 4 bases; nucleotides not matched to a gene: 6. Germline V gives CDR1 LNHDA, CDR2 SQIVND (reference sequence). The CDR3 contains 15 residues. The CDR3 protein is CASSTLAGGYNEQFF. For the CDR3, the DNA is TGTGCCAGTAGCACCTTAGCGGGGGGTTACAATGAGCAGTTCTTC.

The V gene is TRBV5-1, the J gene TRBJ1-2; D is unresolved. The CDR3 spans 14 residues. Germline V gene data show CDR1 as SGHRS and CDR2 as YFSETQ. Trimming pared 0 bases from V and 2 bases from J, leaving 8 bases between. As DNA, the CDR3 is TGCGCCAGCAGCTTGGGCGGGAAAAACTATGGCTACACCTTC. Protein: CASSLGGKNYGYTF.

This chain connects TRBV2 to TRBJ2-3; TRBD2 aligns across 14 bases. The CDR3 extends over 16 amino acids. The germline V gene encodes CDR1 SNHLY and CDR2 FYNNEI. The junction had 6 bases not matched to a gene; V was cut back by 6 bases and J by 4 bases. Written as DNA, the CDR3 is TGTGCCAGCAGGAGGACTAGCGGGGGGCCCTCAGATACGCAGTATTTT. It translates to CASRRTSGGPSDTQYF.

The genes are TRBV9 and TRBJ2-7; 8 bases align to TRBD2. The CDR3 covers 14 residues. Germline values: CDR1 SGDLS, CDR2 YYNGEE. V lost 2 bases, J lost 7 bases, and 8 bases stayed unmatched. The DNA of the CDR3 is TGTGCCAGCAGCGTGGGTAGCGGGGCGCGGGAGCAGTACTTC. It translates to CASSVGSGAREQYF.

The V and J genes are TRBV7-8 and TRBJ1-2; 7 nucleotides agree with TRBD1. This CDR3 region has 14 residues. V lost 5 bases, J lost 4 bases, and 7 bases stayed unmatched. Germline values: CDR1 SGHVS, CDR2 FQNEAQ. The CDR3 DNA reads TGTGCCAGCAGCCTAGGACAGGACCCCTATGGCTACACCTTC. Residues: CASSLGQDPYGYTF.

The rearrangement joins TRBV23-1 to TRBJ2-7; tentative D call: TRBD2 (5 bases). TRBV23-1 is classed as an ORF, of uncertain function. This CDR3 has 20 amino acids. Trimming cost V 0 bases and J 0 bases, with 24 bases left between them. The CDR3 nucleotides read TGCGCCAGCAGTCAATCACTAGGGTCGGGTAGAGGGAAGAGCTCCTACGAGCAGTACTTC. The encoded protein is CASSQSLGSGRGKSSYEQYF.

The gene calls are TRBV28 and TRBJ2-3; perhaps TRBD1 as D (6 bases). The germline V gene encodes CDR1 MDHEN and CDR2 SYDVKM. Trimming stripped 9 bases from V and 3 bases from J, with 16 bases between. The CDR3 loop spans 14 amino acids. The DNA for the CDR3 is TGTGCCAGTAACCTACAGGGTAATACAGATACGCAGTATTTT. This encodes CASNLQGNTDTQYF.

This clone was observed a few times. The chain is built from TRBV7-3 and TRBJ2-1, with TRBD2 matching 7 bases. From germline, CDR1 is SGHTA and CDR2 FQGTGA. The CDR3 is 15 amino acids. V dropped 5 bases and J dropped 8; count of bases not matched to a gene: 12. CDR3 in amino acids: CASSPGGKRSDEQFF. The CDR3 bases are TGTGCCAGCAGCCCCGGGGGGAAAAGATCCGATGAGCAGTTCTTC. Filled out from reference TRBV7-3 and TRBJ2-1, the complete variable domain reads GAGVSQTPSNKVTEKGKYVELRCDPISGHTALYWYRQSLGQGPEFLIYFQGTGAADDSGLPNDRFFAVRPEGSVSTLKIQRTERGDSAVYLCASSPGGKRSDEQFFGPGTRLTVL.

The chain has TRBV15 and TRBJ1-2; maybe TRBD1 (6 bases). The germline V gene encodes CDR1 LNHNV and CDR2 YYDKDF (reference sequence). This CDR3 has 13 amino acids. Trimming removed 8 bases at V and 4 bases at J, with 14 bases between. The CDR3 loop is CATQDSLSYGYTF. The DNA of the CDR3 is TGTGCCACCCAGGACAGCCTTTCCTATGGCTACACCTTC.

This clone has just a few counts. The chain recombines TRBV5-1 with TRBJ2-3; 10 bases match TRBD2. This CDR3 has 16 residues. Trimming at V came to 4 bases and at J to 5 bases, leaving 10 bases not matched to a gene. The germline V gene encodes CDR1 SGHRS and CDR2 YFSETQ. CDR3 coding DNA: TGCGCCAGCAGCCCCCCGAGCGGGGGGGCGGGAGATACGCAGTATTTT. The encoded protein is CASSPPSGGAGDTQYF.

The chain has TRBV27 and TRBJ2-7, with no clear D. The germline V gene has CDR1 MNHEY and CDR2 SMNVEV (reference sequence). The CDR3 is made up of 13 amino acids. The V end lost 8 bases, the J end lost 0 bases, and 11 bases lay between the germline ends. The DNA of the CDR3 is TGTGCCAGCGGGCCTCACAGCTCCTACGAGCAGTACTTC. Protein: CASGPHSSYEQYF.

The chain is built from TRBV7-3 and TRBJ1-6, with D perhaps matching TRBD1 (5 bases). CDR1 and CDR2 from the germline V gene are SGHTA and FQGTGA. The ends were cut back, 5 bases at V and 7 bases at J, with 12 bases in the middle. CDR3 length equals 14 residues. The CDR3 reads CASSRRGANSPLHF. CDR3 DNA sequence: TGTGCCAGCAGCCGCCGTGGGGCGAATTCACCCCTCCACTTT.

The chain couples TRBV29-1 to TRBJ2-7, with 9 bases lining up with TRBD1. The CDR3 consists of 14 residues. Trimming took 6 bases from V and 5 from J; bases not matched to a gene: 11. Germline lookup yields CDR1 SQVTM and CDR2 ANQGSEA. The CDR3 region has the DNA TGCAGCGTCTCACAGGGGGGGACAGGGAACGAGCAGTACTTC. Its translation is CSVSQGGTGNEQYF.

V and J are TRBV10-2 and TRBJ2-1, with no clear D. The CDR3 contains 12 residues. CDR1 and CDR2 (germline): WSHSY, SAAADI. The V gene lost 3 bases and the J gene lost 3 bases, with 3 bases spanning the gap. CDR3 sequence (DNA): TGCGCCAGCAGTGAATACTACAATGAGCAGTTCTTC. Protein sequence: CASSEYYNEQFF.

This chain links TRBV28 with TRBJ1-1, with a possible D match to TRBD1 (6 bases). CDR1 is MDHEN and CDR2 is SYDVKM in the germline V gene. V shed 3 bases and J shed 4 bases, with 12 bases lying between them. CDR3 length: 14 amino acids. CDR3 amino acids: CASSLGGAGTEAFF. The CDR3 coding sequence is TGTGCCAGCAGTTTGGGGGGGGCAGGCACTGAAGCTTTCTTT.

In this sample, this clone turned up a few times. The V call is TRBV21-1, the J call TRBJ2-7; the table assigns TRBD1, which was not confirmed against the DNA. TRBV21-1 is described as a pseudogene. The CDR3 spans 14 residues. CDR3 loop: CASGRDRGLYEQYF. The DNA for the CDR3 is TGTGCCAGCGGCCGGGACAGGGGGCTATACGAGCAGTACTTC.